One sample yielded the 6 T cell receptor beta chains listed below, sequenced in a study of TIL therapy for anti-PD-1-resistant metastatic lung cancer. The time point is: pre-treatment sample, taken before nivolumab and TIL therapy. Tumor tissue came from excised metastases, mostly pleural nodules or supraclavicular lymph nodes. Sequencing used immunoSEQ v3. Repertoires were generated with immunoSEQ multiplex PCR, while TCRdb's copy carries only in-frame clones and drops some. The table has some 90,000 clones, around 71% seen once. The source was tumor tissue, collected at baseline. The receptors here all came from a person between 25 and 80 years old with non-small cell lung cancer.

The chain joins TRBV5-1 to TRBJ1-2; a weak D match, TRBD1 (5 bases). Per germline, CDR1 SGHRS and CDR2 YFSETQ. The CDR3 runs 14 residues. V dropped 4 bases and J dropped 5 bases, with 15 bases sitting between them. In DNA, the CDR3 is TGCGCCAGCAGCGGGGGAAAACAAATATATGGCTACACCTTC. This sequence encodes CASSGGKQIYGYTF.

The table lists this clone with many counts. The genes are TRBV24-1 and TRBJ2-5, with 9 bases aligning to TRBD2. V lost 5 bases, J lost 6 bases, and 12 bases stayed unmatched. Germline CDR1 is KGHDR and CDR2 is SFDVKD. CDR3 length: 16 amino acids. The CDR3 reads CATSARVAGGPKTQYF. The CDR3 DNA sequence: TGTGCCACCAGTGCCCGTGTTGCGGGAGGGCCGAAGACCCAGTACTTC.

The V gene is TRBV6-2 or TRBV6-3, the J gene TRBJ2-7, with TRBD2 identical over 13 bases. The ends lost 2 bases at V and 0 bases at J; junction bases unmatched: 10. CDR1 is MNHEY, CDR2 SVGEGT, per germline. The CDR3 is made up of 19 amino acids. The CDR3 DNA reads as TGTGCCAGCAGTTACACGGAGACTAGCGGGGGGATTCGCTCCTACGAGCAGTACTTC. Its protein product is CASSYTETSGGIRSYEQYF.

This clone was recorded a few times. The V call is TRBV6-6, the J call TRBJ1-1; 7 bases match TRBD1. Germline loops: CDR1 MNHNY, CDR2 SVGAGI (reference sequence). With V trimmed by 6 bases and J by 1 base, 5 bases remained unmatched. CDR3 length equals 14 residues. In nucleotides, the CDR3 is TGTGCCAGCAGCTGGACAGGACCGAACACTGAAGCTTTCTTT. Translation gives CASSWTGPNTEAFF.

J is TRBJ1-5 and V is TRBV15, with D perhaps TRBD1 (6 bases). CDR3 size: 13 residues. V shed 8 bases and J shed 8 bases, with 16 bases lying between them. Germline CDR1 and CDR2: LNHNV and YYDKDF (reference sequence). DNA of the CDR3: TGTGCCACCGGGGGGGCGTGGATTGAGCCCCAGCATTTT. Its translation: CATGGAWIEPQHF.

The chain employs TRBV7-8 and TRBJ1-5, with a possible D match to TRBD1 (5 bases). The CDR3 has 15 amino acids. The V gene lost 5 bases and the J gene lost 0 bases, with 11 bases spanning the gap. The V gene's germline CDR1 is SGHVS and CDR2 FQNEAQ. The CDR3 sequence is CASSEWTTSNQPQHF. CDR3 bases: TGTGCCAGCAGCGAATGGACAACTAGCAATCAGCCCCAGCATTTT.